These 2 T cell receptor beta chains originate from one sample sequenced in a study of shared T cell receptors in the human thymus (dated by TCRdb to the early 2020s). Library construction relied on the immunoSEQ multiplex PCR assay. This is the immuneACCESS table as TCRdb keeps it, with only in-frame sequences that have V and J called. A part of the clones is gone; compared with another copy, unresolved V genes explain less than half, and the rest is unexplained. For this sample there are 600,000 or so clones; approximately 87% appear just once. About 0.0094% of the sample comes from the top ten. These data were also reused for a study on human thymus T cells.

The sample taken for sequencing was thymocytes. Every receptor here comes from a boy under two years old with a congenital heart defect. Donor details come from another sample of the same person, matched by shared clones.

V usage is TRBV30 and J usage is TRBJ1-4; tentative D call: TRBD1 (6 bases). CDR1 and CDR2 (germline): GTSNPN, SVGIG (reference sequence). Trimming stripped 2 bases from V and 7 bases from J, with 14 bases between. This CDR3 has 14 amino acids. The CDR3 region is CAWSIRTVTEKLFF. The DNA of the CDR3 is TGTGCCTGGAGTATTCGGACAGTGACTGAAAAACTGTTTTTT.

The V and J genes are TRBV19 and TRBJ2-3; 7 positions match TRBD2. The V gene end was trimmed by 8 bases and the J gene end by 1 base; junction bases not matched to a gene: 9. The CDR3 sequence is 15 residues long. Germline-derived CDR1 and CDR2 are LNHDA and SQIVND (reference sequence). The CDR3 region is CASQLSGLGTDTQYF. The CDR3 nucleotides are TGTGCCAGTCAACTTAGCGGGTTGGGCACAGATACGCAGTATTTT.